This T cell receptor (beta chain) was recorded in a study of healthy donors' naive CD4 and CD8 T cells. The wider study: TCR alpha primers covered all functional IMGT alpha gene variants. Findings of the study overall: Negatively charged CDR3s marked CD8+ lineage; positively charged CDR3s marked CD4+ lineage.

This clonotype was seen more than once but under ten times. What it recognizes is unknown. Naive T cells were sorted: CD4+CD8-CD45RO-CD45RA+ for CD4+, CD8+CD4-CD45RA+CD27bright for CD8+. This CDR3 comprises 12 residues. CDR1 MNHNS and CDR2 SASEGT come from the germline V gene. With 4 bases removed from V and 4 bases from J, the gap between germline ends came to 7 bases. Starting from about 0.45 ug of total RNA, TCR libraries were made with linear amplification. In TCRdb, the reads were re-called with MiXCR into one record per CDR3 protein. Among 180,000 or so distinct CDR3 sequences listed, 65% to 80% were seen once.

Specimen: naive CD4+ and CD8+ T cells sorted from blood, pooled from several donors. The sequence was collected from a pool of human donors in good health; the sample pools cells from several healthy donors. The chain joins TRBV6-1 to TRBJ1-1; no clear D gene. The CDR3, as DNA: TGTGCCAGCAGTGGTCTCGGCACTGAAGCTTTCTTT. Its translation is CASSGLGTEAFF.